The 24 T cell receptor beta chains in this list originate from one sample, sequenced in a study of shared clonotypes between healthy human individuals. Only in-frame clones appear in the TCRdb table, and some are missing; sequencing was by immunoSEQ multiplex PCR. Seen here are some 360,000 clones, more than 60% observed once, and the top ten hold about 9.4%. Sequencing used memory CD4+ T cells sorted from blood. Subset described: CD45RA-negative fraction. These receptors were taken from a man under 40 in good health.

This chain uses TRBV7-2 with TRBJ2-7; TRBD2 is a possible D gene (6 bases). V lost 4 bases to trimming and J lost 4 bases, with 17 bases between them. Germline-derived CDR1 and CDR2 are SGHTA and FQGNSA. CDR3 size: 15 residues. CDR3 protein: CASSSDPGLEYEQYF. The DNA of the CDR3 is TGTGCCAGCAGCTCCGATCCGGGACTCGAGTACGAGCAGTACTTC. Together with reference TRBV7-2 and TRBJ2-7, the CDR3 gives the full variable domain: GAGVSQSPSNKVTEKGKDVELRCDPISGHTALYWYRQSLGQGLEFLIYFQGNSAPDKSGLPSDRFSAERTGGSVSTLTIQRTQQEDSAVYLCASSSDPGLEYEQYFGPGTRLTVT.

On this clone itself: Other DNA sequences of this sample code for an identical CDR3. The chain joins TRBV11-2 to TRBJ2-7, with no clear D. CDR1 is SGHAT and CDR2 is FQNNGV in the germline V gene. This CDR3 comprises 15 residues. Between the trimmed V and J ends, which lost 2 bases and 2 bases, there was a span of 13 bases. CDR3 protein: CASSLRSPGPYEQYF. For the CDR3, the DNA is TGTGCCAGCAGCTTAAGGTCGCCAGGACCCTACGAGCAGTACTTC. The full variable domain, with the rest looked up from reference TRBV11-2 and TRBJ2-7, is EAGVAQSPRYKIIEKRQSVAFWCNPISGHATLYWYQQILGQGPKLLIQFQNNGVVDDSQLPKDRFSAERLKGVDSTLKIQPAKLEDSAVYLCASSLRSPGPYEQYFGPGTRLTVT.

This sequence joins TRBV5-1 and TRBJ2-5, with D perhaps TRBD1 (6 bases). Germline CDR1 is SGHRS and CDR2 is YFSETQ. CDR3 size: 15 residues. V was trimmed by 4 bases and J by 5 bases, leaving 18 bases between them. The CDR3 loop reads CASSAFRGDGETQYF. Written as DNA, the CDR3 is TGCGCCAGCAGCGCCTTCAGGGGCGACGGGGAGACCCAGTACTTC.

This chain connects TRBV7-2 to TRBJ2-7; 7 bases agree with TRBD1. The CDR3 runs 13 residues. V shed 4 bases and J 6 bases; nucleotides not matched to a gene: 6. Germline values: CDR1 SGHTA, CDR2 FQGNSA. The CDR3: CASSSRGHPEQYF. The DNA of the CDR3 is TGTGCCAGCAGCTCGAGGGGGCATCCCGAGCAGTACTTC.

The chain has TRBV5-4 and TRBJ2-7; maybe TRBD2 (5 bases). CDR1 and CDR2 from the germline V gene are SGHNT and YYREEE (reference sequence). This CDR3 comprises 14 residues. V was trimmed by 0 bases and J by 7 bases, leaving 14 bases between them. The CDR3 bases are TGTGCCAGCAGCTTGGAGGGCGGCCGGAGGGAGCAGTACTTC. It codes for CASSLEGGRREQYF. Supplemented by reference TRBV5-4 and TRBJ2-7, the full variable domain reads ETGVTQSPTHLIKTRGQQVTLRCSSQSGHNTVSWYQQALGQGPQFIFQYYREEENGRGNFPPRFSGLQFPNYSSELNVNALELDDSALYLCASSLEGGRREQYFGPGTRLTVT.

The CDR3 loop reads CSVGLADINEQFF. CDR3 coding DNA: TGCAGCGTTGGTCTAGCGGATATAAATGAGCAGTTCTTC. The genes are TRBV29-1 and TRBJ2-1; 7 positions agree with TRBD2. The CDR3 is 13 residues long. With 4 bases clipped from V and 7 bases from J, the junction kept 7 bases outside the gene matches. CDR1 is SQVTM, CDR2 ANQGSEA, per germline.

This chain connects TRBV27 to TRBJ1-1, with D possibly TRBD1 on 6 matching bases. Trimming pared 2 bases from V and 1 base from J, leaving 11 bases between. Germline V CDR1 and CDR2: MNHEY, SMNVEV (reference sequence). CDR3 length: 15 residues. The CDR3 loop reads CASSLRGKPNTEAFF. CDR3 nucleotide sequence: TGTGCCAGCAGTTTAAGGGGGAAGCCGAACACTGAAGCTTTCTTT.

This clone was counted only a few times. The rearrangement links TRBV7-8 to TRBJ2-7; 9 positions match TRBD2. The CDR3 extends over 15 amino acids. V lost 5 bases to trimming and J lost 1 base; unmatched junction nucleotides: 6. Germline V gives CDR1 SGHVS, CDR2 FQNEAQ. DNA of the CDR3: TGTGCCAGCAGCGAAAACGGACTAGCGTCCTACGAGCAGTACTTC. Translated: CASSENGLASYEQYF.

The chain employs TRBV25-1 and TRBJ1-2; D call uncertain. V lost 3 bases and J 7 bases, leaving 9 bases between the germline ends. This CDR3 is built from 12 residues. Germline values: CDR1 MGHDK, CDR2 SYGVNS. CDR3 amino acids: CASSEVIRGYTF. CDR3 DNA sequence: TGTGCCAGCAGTGAGGTAATTCGTGGCTACACCTTC.

This clone showed up just a few times. The V and J genes are TRBV18 and TRBJ1-4; no clear D. V was pared by 3 bases and J by 8 bases, with 19 bases between. CDR1 is KGHSH and CDR2 is LQKENI in the germline V gene. This CDR3 spans 16 amino acids. This chain's CDR3 is CASSPGIDAKTEKLFF. Written as DNA, the CDR3 is TGTGCCAGCTCACCGGGAATAGATGCTAAGACGGAAAAACTGTTTTTT.

The chain joins TRBV6-5 to TRBJ1-5; 7 bases line up with TRBD1. The CDR3 consists of 14 residues. Germline-derived CDR1 and CDR2 are MNHEY and SVGAGI. Trimming removed 2 bases from V and 5 bases from J; junction bases left unmatched: 3. CDR3 DNA sequence: TGTGCCAGCAGTTACGACAGGGTCGATCAGCCCCAGCATTTT. Protein product: CASSYDRVDQPQHF.

Comment on this clone: It is likely a read error, because the conserved phenylalanine at the end of the CDR3 is missing. The V call is TRBV5-8, the J call TRBJ2-7; 8 bases are shared with TRBD2. Germline V lookup: CDR1 SGHTS, CDR2 YDEGEE. J gave up 0 bases and V 4 bases, and 3 bases lay outside the gene matches. The CDR3 loop spans 14 amino acids. The CDR3, as DNA: TGTGCCAGCAGCCGGACTAGCCCCTCCTACGAGCAGTACCTC. Translated: CASSRTSPSYEQYL.

This rearrangement joins TRBV11-2 to TRBJ1-4; weak D call: TRBD1 (5 bases). The CDR3 is 14 residues long. From germline, CDR1 is SGHAT and CDR2 FQNNGV. V lost 3 bases, J lost 7 bases, and 12 bases lay in between. The CDR3, as DNA: TGTGCCAGCAGCTTTAAGGGACCGCTTGAAAAACTGTTTTTT. Its protein product is CASSFKGPLEKLFF.

The J gene is TRBJ2-1, the V gene TRBV6-5, with D possibly TRBD2 on 5 matching bases. The V and J ends lost 0 bases and 7 bases respectively, with 10 bases between them. CDR1 and CDR2 from the germline V gene are MNHEY and SVGAGI. The CDR3 extends over 14 amino acids. The CDR3, as DNA: TGTGCCAGCAGTTACTCAACAAGGGAGAATGAGCAGTTCTTC. Translating it yields CASSYSTRENEQFF.

This sequence joins TRBV5-1 and TRBJ2-3; D unresolved. The germline CDR1 and CDR2 sequences are SGHRS and YFSETQ. The V end lost 0 bases, the J end lost 5 bases, and 10 bases lay between the germline ends. CDR3 length: 14 amino acids. CDR3 sequence reads: CASSLAEREDTQYF. The CDR3 region has the DNA TGCGCCAGCAGCTTGGCGGAGCGAGAAGATACGCAGTATTTT.

The V gene is TRBV28, the J gene TRBJ2-1; D tentatively fits TRBD1 or TRBD2 (5 bases each). The CDR3 length is 14 residues. Germline loops: CDR1 MDHEN, CDR2 SYDVKM. V shed 7 bases and J shed 5 bases, with 15 bases lying between them. CDR3 residues: CASTLSGAHNEQFF. CDR3 in DNA: TGTGCCAGCACCTTATCCGGGGCCCACAATGAGCAGTTCTTC.

The CDR3 here is CASSLGAGVEKLFF. CDR3 coding DNA: TGTGCCAGCAGCTTGGGAGCGGGCGTTGAAAAACTGTTTTTT. The rearrangement uses TRBV5-4 and TRBJ1-4; D is undetermined. There are 14 residues in the CDR3. The germline CDR1 and CDR2 sequences are SGHNT and YYREEE (reference sequence). The germline V and J ends were trimmed by 0 bases and 7 bases, with 10 bases remaining between them.

This clone was counted once. J is TRBJ1-3 and V is TRBV9; D is uncertain. Trimming cost V 4 bases and J 0 bases, with 11 bases left between them. This CDR3 is built from 15 residues. The germline CDR1 and CDR2 sequences are SGDLS and YYNGEE. CDR3 coding DNA: TGTGCCAGCAGCCCTGGACGGATCTCTGGAAACACCATATATTTT. This translates into CASSPGRISGNTIYF.

The CDR3 sequence is CASSPTSIPGAFF. The CDR3 bases are TGTGCCAGCTCACCAACGAGTATACCAGGGGCTTTCTTT. The chain links TRBV18 to TRBJ1-1; a possible D gene is TRBD1 (5 bases). V was clipped by 2 bases and J by 11 bases, with 15 bases between them. The CDR3 is 13 amino acids. From germline, CDR1 is KGHSH and CDR2 LQKENI.

This sequence joins TRBV4-3 and TRBJ2-5, with TRBD1 matching over 12 bases. The trim removed 0 bases at V and 5 bases at J, leaving 10 bases unmatched. Germline V gene data show CDR1 as LGHNA and CDR2 as YSLEER. The CDR3 runs 18 residues. Here the CDR3 reads CASSQDLWDRGRGETQYF. The CDR3 nucleotides are TGCGCCAGCAGCCAAGATCTGTGGGACAGGGGGCGGGGCGAGACCCAGTACTTC.

The J gene is TRBJ2-7, the V gene TRBV7-2, with TRBD2 identical over 11 bases. The CDR3 length is 15 residues. Germline V gene data show CDR1 as SGHTA and CDR2 as FQGNSA. Trimming cost V 5 bases and J 4 bases; bases outside gene matches: 7. The CDR3 DNA reads TGTGCCAGCAGCCACCCGACTAGCGGGATTTACGAGCAGTACTTC. This codes for CASSHPTSGIYEQYF.

CDR3 DNA: TGCGCCAGCAGGCTCGGCGGACAGGGGTACGAGCAGTACTTC. Protein sequence: CASRLGGQGYEQYF. The gene calls are TRBV10-2 and TRBJ2-7, with 9 nucleotides matching TRBD1. The junction had 7 bases not matched to a gene; V was cut back by 6 bases and J by 4 bases. Looked up from germline, CDR1 is WSHSY and CDR2 is SAAADI. The CDR3 length is 14 residues.

This clone was recorded only once. V is TRBV28 and J is TRBJ1-4; no clear D. V shed 2 bases and J shed 5 bases, with 6 bases lying between them. Germline-derived CDR1 and CDR2 are MDHEN and SYDVKM. The length of the CDR3 is 13 residues. CDR3 amino acids: CASSLGRNEKLFF. DNA for the CDR3: TGTGCCAGCAGTTTAGGAAGGAATGAAAAACTGTTTTTT.

The rearrangement uses TRBV29-1 and TRBJ2-5; 8 bases line up with TRBD1. Germline CDR1 SQVTM, CDR2 ANQGSEA. The CDR3 extends over 13 amino acids. V was clipped by 4 bases and J by 5 bases; unmatched bases: 6. The CDR3 is CSVGQGAGETQYF. As DNA, the CDR3 is TGCAGCGTTGGGCAGGGGGCTGGGGAGACCCAGTACTTC.